The 21 T cell receptor beta chains below all came from one sample that was sequenced in a study of OX40 agonist ivuxolimab in advanced cancers. The method was immunoSEQ multiplex PCR; TCRdb's version includes in-frame clones alone and lacks a portion of them. The sample lists 60,000 to 95,000 clones; about 85% were seen once. The sequenced sample was CD4+ or CD8+ T cells sorted from blood, obtained in a trial of the OX40 agonist ivuxolimab. All receptors derive from an adult with an advanced solid tumor such as melanoma, head and neck, liver or kidney cancer.

The chain employs TRBV5-1 and TRBJ2-3; D may match TRBD1 or TRBD2 (6 bases each). The CDR3 is 14 residues long. CDR1 is SGHRS, CDR2 YFSETQ, per germline. The V end lost 0 bases, the J end lost 6 bases, and 11 bases lay between the germline ends. The CDR3 protein is CASSLDRDWDTQYF. The CDR3 DNA sequence: TGCGCCAGCAGCTTGGACAGGGACTGGGATACGCAGTATTTT. The full variable domain, its missing parts supplied by reference TRBV5-1 and TRBJ2-3, is KAGVTQTPRYLIKTRGQQVTLSCSPISGHRSVSWYQQTPGQGLQFLFEYFSETQRNKGNFPGRFSGRQFSNSRSEMNVSTLELGDSALYLCASSLDRDWDTQYFGPGTRLTVL.

V is TRBV2 and J is TRBJ2-7, with 8 nucleotides matching TRBD1. Per the germline V gene, CDR1 is SNHLY and CDR2 is FYNNEI. The CDR3 covers 15 residues. Trimming cost V 1 base and J 2 bases; bases outside gene matches: 4. CDR3 protein: CASSEGGQVTYEQYF. Here the CDR3 DNA reads TGTGCCAGCAGTGAAGGGGGACAGGTAACCTACGAGCAGTACTTC.

V gene TRBV6-6 combines with J gene TRBJ1-2; possibly TRBD1 for D (6 bases). The CDR3 is 15 amino acids. Germline values: CDR1 MNHNY, CDR2 SVGAGI (reference sequence). Between the trimmed V and J ends, which lost 6 bases and 1 base, there was a span of 15 bases. The CDR3 protein is CASSRGQTINYGYTF. CDR3 bases: TGTGCCAGCAGCCGCGGACAGACCATTAACTATGGCTACACCTTC.

This clone was seen just once. This sequence joins TRBV6-5 and TRBJ2-7; 12 bases match TRBD1. V lost 0 bases and J lost 9; bases outside the gene matches: 6. CDR1 MNHEY and CDR2 SVGAGI come from the germline V gene. This CDR3 has 15 residues. The CDR3 sequence is CASSYSGQGALRQYF. CDR3 coding DNA: TGTGCCAGCAGTTACTCGGGACAGGGGGCGCTAAGGCAGTACTTC.

The V and J genes are TRBV28 and TRBJ1-1; 8 nucleotides align to TRBD1. With V trimmed by 8 bases and J by 4 bases, 9 bases remained unmatched. The V gene's germline CDR1 is MDHEN and CDR2 SYDVKM. The CDR3 sequence is 14 residues long. In DNA form, the CDR3 reads TGTGCCAGCTCAATACCAGGGGGCATCACTGAAGCTTTCTTT. This codes for CASSIPGGITEAFF. Supplemented by reference TRBV28 and TRBJ1-1, the full variable domain reads DVKVTQSSRYLVKRTGEKVFLECVQDMDHENMFWYRQDPGLGLRLIYFSYDVKMKEKGDIPEGYSVSREKKERFSLILESASTNQTSMYLCASSIPGGITEAFFGQGTRLTVV.

This clone was recorded once. This sequence joins TRBV5-1 and TRBJ2-1; 8 bases fit TRBD1. The CDR3 has 15 residues. Germline V gene sequence: CDR1 SGHRS, CDR2 YFSETQ. The ends lost 0 bases at V and 5 bases at J; junction bases unmatched: 4. The CDR3 region is CASSLGTGSHNEQFF. CDR3 bases: TGCGCCAGCAGCTTGGGGACAGGGAGCCACAATGAGCAGTTCTTC.

This clone occurred many times. The rearrangement links TRBV19 to TRBJ2-1; no reliable D call. The CDR3 is 13 amino acids. V was cut by 1 base and J by 8 bases, with 9 bases left in between. The germline V gene encodes CDR1 LNHDA and CDR2 SQIVND (reference sequence). CDR3 nucleotide sequence: TGTGCCAGTAGTATAGTAGGGTGGGATGAGCAGTTCTTC. Protein: CASSIVGWDEQFF.

This chain links TRBV28 with TRBJ1-3; weak D call: TRBD1 (5 bases). The CDR3 extends over 14 amino acids. Germline CDR1 is MDHEN and CDR2 is SYDVKM. The V end was cut by 6 bases, the J end by 2 bases, with 11 bases between. CDR3 in DNA: TGTGCCAGCAGAGAGAGGGGAGCTGGAAACACCATATATTTT. Its protein product is CASRERGAGNTIYF. Together with reference TRBV28 and TRBJ1-3, the CDR3 gives the full variable domain: DVKVTQSSRYLVKRTGEKVFLECVQDMDHENMFWYRQDPGLGLRLIYFSYDVKMKEKGDIPEGYSVSREKKERFSLILESASTNQTSMYLCASRERGAGNTIYFGEGSWLTVV.

This clone was observed once. The V and J genes are TRBV6-1 and TRBJ2-1; weak D call: TRBD2 (6 bases). Germline values: CDR1 MNHNS, CDR2 SASEGT. The V end lost 2 bases, the J end lost 4 bases, and 9 bases lay between the germline ends. This CDR3 region has 14 residues. The CDR3 DNA reads as TGTGCCAGCAGTGAATCCGGAGGGTACAATGAGCAGTTCTTC. It specifies CASSESGGYNEQFF.

This chain links TRBV4-1 with TRBJ2-5; weak D call: TRBD2 (7 bases). V was pared by 8 bases and J by 1 base, with 17 bases between. This CDR3 comprises 15 residues. CDR1 and CDR2 from the germline V gene are MGHRA and YSYEKL. The CDR3 is CASRGGEGIQETQYF. CDR3 DNA sequence: TGCGCCAGCCGAGGGGGGGAGGGCATCCAAGAGACCCAGTACTTC.

The table lists this clone with a count of one. V and J are TRBV5-1 and TRBJ2-7; D is unclear. CDR3 length: 14 residues. Germline V gene lookup returns CDR1 SGHRS and CDR2 YFSETQ. The V gene lost 3 bases and the J gene lost 5 bases, with 15 bases spanning the gap. In nucleotides, the CDR3 is TGCGCCAGCAGCTCGGAACTGGGGTCCCACGAGCAGTACTTC. As protein: CASSSELGSHEQYF.

The chain is built from TRBV20-1 and TRBJ2-1; TRBD2 might be the D (5 bases). The CDR3 consists of 10 residues. Trimming pared 6 bases from V and 9 bases from J, leaving 9 bases between. The germline CDR1 and CDR2 sequences are DFQATT and SNEGSKA (reference sequence). The CDR3 loop reads CSAETTEQFF. CDR3 in DNA: TGCAGTGCCGAGACTACTGAGCAGTTCTTC.

The rearrangement joins TRBV5-1 to TRBJ2-3, with TRBD1 as a possible D gene (5 bases). V was trimmed by 0 bases and J by 2 bases, leaving 13 bases between them. CDR1 and CDR2 from the germline V gene are SGHRS and YFSETQ. The CDR3 contains 16 residues. CDR3 DNA sequence: TGCGCCAGCAGCTTGGAGGGGCGACTCTTCACAGATACGCAGTATTTT. Protein product: CASSLEGRLFTDTQYF.

The chain uses TRBV7-9 and TRBJ1-5, with TRBD1 matching over 7 bases. Germline V gene lookup returns CDR1 SEHNR and CDR2 FQNEAQ (reference sequence). V lost 5 bases and J lost 5; bases outside the gene matches: 9. The CDR3 length is 15 residues. The CDR3 sequence is CASSLTTGTDQPQHF. CDR3 sequence (DNA): TGTGCCAGCAGCCTCACGACAGGGACGGATCAGCCCCAGCATTTT.

The V and J genes are TRBV5-1 and TRBJ1-1, with TRBD1 as a possible D gene (5 bases). The CDR3 is 14 amino acids. The germline CDR1 and CDR2 sequences are SGHRS and YFSETQ. V lost 2 bases to trimming and J lost 0 bases, with 8 bases between them. The CDR3 region is CASSFQGVNTEAFF. The CDR3 region has the DNA TGCGCCAGCAGCTTTCAAGGGGTGAACACTGAAGCTTTCTTT.

V usage is TRBV28 and J usage is TRBJ2-3, with 14 bases matching TRBD2. The V gene's germline CDR1 is MDHEN and CDR2 SYDVKM. This CDR3 is 16 amino acids long. Losses at the gene ends were 6 bases for V and 3 bases for J; bases not matched to a gene: 5. The CDR3 loop is CASSSGTSGRTDTQYF. The DNA of the CDR3 is TGTGCCAGCAGCTCCGGGACTAGCGGGAGAACAGATACGCAGTATTTT.

The chain employs TRBV2 and TRBJ1-2; the D gene is possibly TRBD1 (6 bases). The CDR3 loop spans 15 amino acids. Germline CDR1 and CDR2: SNHLY and FYNNEI. The V end was cut by 5 bases, the J end by 0 bases, with 13 bases between. This CDR3 is CASSTRTASNYGYTF. The CDR3 DNA follows: TGTGCCAGCAGTACCCGGACAGCATCTAACTATGGCTACACCTTC.

V usage is TRBV7-6 and J usage is TRBJ1-6; TRBD1 is a possible D gene (6 bases). The germline V gene encodes CDR1 SGHVS and CDR2 FNYEAQ. Trimming removed 1 base at V and 7 bases at J, with 11 bases between. The CDR3 sequence is 15 residues long. The CDR3 loop is CASSLDPGANSPLHF. The CDR3, as DNA: TGTGCCAGCAGCTTAGACCCAGGGGCAAATTCACCCCTCCACTTT.

The chain recombines TRBV28 with TRBJ2-1; 7 bases align to TRBD2. Per germline, CDR1 MDHEN and CDR2 SYDVKM. J gave up 0 bases and V 5 bases, and 19 bases lay outside the gene matches. The CDR3 runs 20 residues. The chain's CDR3 is CASSPPGGSSAGSSYNEQFF. The CDR3 DNA reads TGTGCCAGCAGTCCTCCCGGGGGGTCGTCGGCGGGGAGCTCCTACAATGAGCAGTTCTTC. Variable domain in full (rest from reference TRBV28 and TRBJ2-1): DVKVTQSSRYLVKRTGEKVFLECVQDMDHENMFWYRQDPGLGLRLIYFSYDVKMKEKGDIPEGYSVSREKKERFSLILESASTNQTSMYLCASSPPGGSSAGSSYNEQFFGPGTRLTVL.

The rearrangement uses TRBV5-1 and TRBJ2-7; D not certain. Trimming shortened V by 5 bases and J by 3 bases, and 18 bases separated the two germline ends. Germline V gene data show CDR1 as SGHRS and CDR2 as YFSETQ. CDR3 size: 15 residues. The DNA of the CDR3 is TGCGCCAGCAGATTAGGTCCGGCGGACGTCTACGAGCAGTACTTC. The encoded protein is CASRLGPADVYEQYF.

The chain employs TRBV10-3 and TRBJ1-1, with D hard to call. The CDR3 totals 16 residues. The V gene lost 3 bases and the J gene lost 0 bases, with 14 bases spanning the gap. Germline CDR1 reads ENHRY; CDR2 reads SYGVKD. Written as DNA, the CDR3 is TGTGCCATCAGTGACCCTGCACACGACCTGAACACTGAAGCTTTCTTT. Its translation is CAISDPAHDLNTEAFF.